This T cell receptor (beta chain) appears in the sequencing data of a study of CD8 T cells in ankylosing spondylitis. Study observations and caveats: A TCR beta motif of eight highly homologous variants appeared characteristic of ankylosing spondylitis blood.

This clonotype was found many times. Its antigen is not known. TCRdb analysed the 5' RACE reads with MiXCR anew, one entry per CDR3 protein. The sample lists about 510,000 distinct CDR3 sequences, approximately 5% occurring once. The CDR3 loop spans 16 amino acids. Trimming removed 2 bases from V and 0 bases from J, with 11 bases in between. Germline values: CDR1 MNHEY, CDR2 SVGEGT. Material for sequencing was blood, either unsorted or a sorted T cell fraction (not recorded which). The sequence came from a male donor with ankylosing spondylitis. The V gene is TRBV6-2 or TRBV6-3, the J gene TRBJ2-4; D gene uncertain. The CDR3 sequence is CASSYRGLVAKNIQYF. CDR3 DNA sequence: TGTGCCAGCAGTTACAGAGGCCTCGTAGCCAAAAACATTCAGTACTTC.